What follows describes a single T cell receptor beta chain. The data are from a study of OX40 agonist ivuxolimab in advanced cancers. Across the whole study: Subjects had a mean age of around 60 years, with a range of 23 to 79; less than 90% were male.

TCRdb's copy holds only in-frame clones and misses some; the assay was immunoSEQ multiplex PCR. This table holds around 57,000 clones, about nine tenths found once. V gave up 4 bases and J gave up 5 bases, with 16 bases separating them. Germline CDR1 reads LNHDA; CDR2 reads SQIVND (reference sequence). The CDR3 has 15 amino acids. The rearrangement joins TRBV19 to TRBJ2-3; TRBD2 is a possible D gene (6 bases). The sequencing here drew on CD4+ or CD8+ T cells sorted from blood, taken in a trial of the OX40 agonist ivuxolimab. The TCR originated in an adult with an advanced solid tumor such as melanoma, head and neck, liver or kidney cancer. The CDR3 reads CASSKNQGGLDTQYF. The CDR3, as DNA: TGTGCCAGTAGTAAAAATCAGGGAGGTCTAGATACGCAGTATTTT.